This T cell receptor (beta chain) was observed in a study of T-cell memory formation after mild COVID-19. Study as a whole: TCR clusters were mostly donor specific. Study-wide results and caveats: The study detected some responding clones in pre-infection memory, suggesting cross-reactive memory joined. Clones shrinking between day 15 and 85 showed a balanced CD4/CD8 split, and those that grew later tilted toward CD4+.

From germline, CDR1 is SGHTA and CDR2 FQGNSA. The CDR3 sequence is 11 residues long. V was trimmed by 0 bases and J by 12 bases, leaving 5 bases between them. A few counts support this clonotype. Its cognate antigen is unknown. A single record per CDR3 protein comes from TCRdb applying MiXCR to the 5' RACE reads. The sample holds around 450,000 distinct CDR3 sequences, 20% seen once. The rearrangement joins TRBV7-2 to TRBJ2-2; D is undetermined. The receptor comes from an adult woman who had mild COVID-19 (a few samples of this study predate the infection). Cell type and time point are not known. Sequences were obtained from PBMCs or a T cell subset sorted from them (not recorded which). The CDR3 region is CASSLARKLFF. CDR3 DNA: TGTGCCAGCAGCTTAGCGCGAAAGCTGTTTTTT.